Reported below is one T cell receptor (beta chain). This sample stems from a study of blood T cell repertoires in COVID-19. Background on the study: Spain, Italy and the United States supplied samples that represented acute and convalescent COVID-19. PBMCs, B-cell-depleted T cells, or T cells were the source of the cDNA or gDNA that made up the material.

One Seattle source followed patients from active infection through their disease course. In the authors' methods: Reference gene primer amplification yielded estimated nucleated cell counts. The protocol was immunoSEQ multiplex PCR, while the TCRdb copy is restricted to in-frame clones and leaves out a portion. The V and J calls and clone size are taken from that table; D and trimming were inferred from the DNA. The table lists about 300,000 clones, roughly 92% of them singletons. Sequenced: peripheral blood. This TCR came from a woman in her twenties or thirties with COVID-19, enrolled during active disease.

The CDR3 region is CASSPTGSENYGYTF. CDR3 nucleotides: TGCGCCAGCAGCCCGACGGGGAGCGAGAACTATGGCTACACCTTC. The chain recombines TRBV5-1 with TRBJ1-2; D gene uncertain. V was clipped by 4 bases and J by 2 bases, with 15 bases between them. The CDR3 spans 15 residues. CDR1 and CDR2 from the germline V gene are SGHRS and YFSETQ.